Ten or more counts support the clone carrying this T cell receptor (beta chain). The data originate from a study of early T cells in non-severe SARS-CoV-2 infection. Across the whole study: Alpha and beta chains were unpaired, from unsorted whole-blood bulk RNA.

MiXCR was run by TCRdb on the 5' RACE reads, yielding one entry per CDR3 protein. Counted here are tens of thousands of distinct CDR3 sequences, 5.4% occurring once; the ten biggest clones make up over 20%. Germline loops: CDR1 MNHNS, CDR2 SASEGT. The CDR3 length is 15 residues. Trimming pared 3 bases from V and 6 bases from J, leaving 15 bases between. The V and J genes are TRBV6-1 and TRBJ2-1, with TRBD1 as a possible D gene (6 bases). The specimen was whole blood. This receptor was taken from an adult who was a healthcare worker with PCR-confirmed SARS-CoV-2 infection or an uninfected control (not recorded which). The CDR3 DNA is TGTGCCAGCAGTGATGACGGACAGCCTTTCAATGAGCAGTTCTTC. Amino acid sequence: CASSDDGQPFNEQFF.